These T cell receptor beta chains were read from a single sample in a study of Tregs in tolerant kidney transplant recipients. The repertoire was sequenced with immunoSEQ multiplex PCR; TCRdb's copy has only in-frame clones and lacks some. The sample consists of about 240,000 clones, 65% to 85% of them appearing once. Sample: CD4+ T cells from blood. Receptors were obtained from a human donor in good health. Both conserved end residues are part of each CDR3. Clone sizes are given selectively: once, few, many, or a class where the clone is expanded.

V gene	J gene	clone size	CDR3 protein
TRBV18	TRBJ2-1	-	CASSLRLAELYNEQFF
TRBV6-6	TRBJ2-5	-	CASSYRSETQYF
TRBV9	TRBJ2-3	-	CASSVEWTRGTDTQYF
TRBV14	TRBJ2-5	once	CASSQVQFQETQYF
TRBV4-1	TRBJ2-5	-	CASSPFLGTSLGETQYF
TRBV30	TRBJ1-5	-	CAWSVMGGHSNQPQHF
TRBV4-1	TRBJ1-3	-	CASSQGGGWNTIYF
TRBV7-8	TRBJ1-4	-	CASSLAGRGSRDEKLFF
TRBV18	TRBJ1-1	-	CASSPDNDGWAFF
TRBV10-3	TRBJ2-2	-	CAISETGTPNTGELFF
TRBV10-3	TRBJ1-1	few	CAISKETGTLNTEAFF
TRBV7-9	TRBJ2-2	-	CASSLPQTGLRELFF
TRBV29-1	TRBJ2-7	-	CSVAKPGPRWEQYF
TRBV2	-	once	CASRSWGFYEQYF
TRBV11-2	TRBJ2-7	-	CASSLVGGTGSYEQYF
TRBV7-9	TRBJ2-3	once	CASSLGSQTSRRATDTQYF
TRBV6-5	TRBJ2-7	-	CASSAYSRLYEQYF
TRBV2	TRBJ1-2	-	CASSEGAHLYGYTF
TRBV6-1	TRBJ2-3	-	CASSEGTLGTDTQYF
TRBV7-3	TRBJ2-1	-	CASSTYRGREQFF
TRBV5-8	TRBJ2-7	-	CASSATGTGRGEQYF
TRBV5-1	TRBJ1-3	-	CASSLLAGNTIYF
TRBV4-2	TRBJ2-5	-	CASSQGVTGETQYF
TRBV7-2	TRBJ2-7	-	CASSLLNEQYF
TRBV30	TRBJ1-5	-	CAWSPRPGGNQPQHF
TRBV5-3	TRBJ2-7	few	CARSLGTSGTYEQYF
TRBV5-1	TRBJ2-1	once	CASSSTRGNEQFF
TRBV18	TRBJ2-5	-	CATLAGIGETQYF
TRBV4-1	TRBJ2-1	-	CASSLLGAPNLNEQFF
TRBV7-9	TRBJ1-1	-	CASSPREGANTEAFF
TRBV7-9	TRBJ2-1	-	CASSLFSNEQFF
TRBV27	TRBJ2-3	-	CASSTRTSTDTQYF
TRBV6-1	TRBJ2-3	few	CASSEGTSGITDTQYF
TRBV4-1	TRBJ1-2	-	CASTEGRNTNYGYTF
TRBV19	TRBJ1-1	-	CASSPFRGAEAFF
TRBV5-5	TRBJ2-4	-	CASSLEGQGPKNIQYF
TRBV15	TRBJ1-1	-	CATSRFGVGVAFF
TRBV5-8	TRBJ1-1	-	CASSGGHLNTEAFF
TRBV9	TRBJ2-3	-	CASTSSGGRTDTQYF
TRBV9	TRBJ1-4	-	CASSVGYRDEKLFF
TRBV2	TRBJ2-7	-	CASGPWTGGDEQYF
TRBV19	TRBJ2-7	-	CASSIDKGPIYEQYF
TRBV27	TRBJ1-2	-	CASRDRELEGYTF
TRBV18	TRBJ2-5	-	CASSDWGAQETQYF
TRBV21-1	TRBJ1-2	-	CASSKGNFTGGGGSGGYTF
TRBV5-4	TRBJ2-7	few	CASSSGSSYEQYF
TRBV4-1	TRBJ1-5	-	CASSQDRQVGQPQHF
TRBV5-1	TRBJ2-3	-	CATKLDVLSTDTQYF
TRBV9	TRBJ1-6	once	CASSSQSAGRNSPLHF
TRBV10-3	TRBJ2-7	-	CAISGGGTSGSSYEQYF
TRBV2	TRBJ2-7	once	CASSEDFAHEQYF
TRBV10-3	TRBJ2-5	-	CAISRLAGGSGETQYF
TRBV5-1	TRBJ2-7	-	CASSLVWESYEQYF
TRBV2	TRBJ1-2	-	CASRRTANYGYTF
TRBV10-3	TRBJ2-7	-	CAISGLAGVEQYF
TRBV6-5	-	-	CASSYSGTGIDEQYF